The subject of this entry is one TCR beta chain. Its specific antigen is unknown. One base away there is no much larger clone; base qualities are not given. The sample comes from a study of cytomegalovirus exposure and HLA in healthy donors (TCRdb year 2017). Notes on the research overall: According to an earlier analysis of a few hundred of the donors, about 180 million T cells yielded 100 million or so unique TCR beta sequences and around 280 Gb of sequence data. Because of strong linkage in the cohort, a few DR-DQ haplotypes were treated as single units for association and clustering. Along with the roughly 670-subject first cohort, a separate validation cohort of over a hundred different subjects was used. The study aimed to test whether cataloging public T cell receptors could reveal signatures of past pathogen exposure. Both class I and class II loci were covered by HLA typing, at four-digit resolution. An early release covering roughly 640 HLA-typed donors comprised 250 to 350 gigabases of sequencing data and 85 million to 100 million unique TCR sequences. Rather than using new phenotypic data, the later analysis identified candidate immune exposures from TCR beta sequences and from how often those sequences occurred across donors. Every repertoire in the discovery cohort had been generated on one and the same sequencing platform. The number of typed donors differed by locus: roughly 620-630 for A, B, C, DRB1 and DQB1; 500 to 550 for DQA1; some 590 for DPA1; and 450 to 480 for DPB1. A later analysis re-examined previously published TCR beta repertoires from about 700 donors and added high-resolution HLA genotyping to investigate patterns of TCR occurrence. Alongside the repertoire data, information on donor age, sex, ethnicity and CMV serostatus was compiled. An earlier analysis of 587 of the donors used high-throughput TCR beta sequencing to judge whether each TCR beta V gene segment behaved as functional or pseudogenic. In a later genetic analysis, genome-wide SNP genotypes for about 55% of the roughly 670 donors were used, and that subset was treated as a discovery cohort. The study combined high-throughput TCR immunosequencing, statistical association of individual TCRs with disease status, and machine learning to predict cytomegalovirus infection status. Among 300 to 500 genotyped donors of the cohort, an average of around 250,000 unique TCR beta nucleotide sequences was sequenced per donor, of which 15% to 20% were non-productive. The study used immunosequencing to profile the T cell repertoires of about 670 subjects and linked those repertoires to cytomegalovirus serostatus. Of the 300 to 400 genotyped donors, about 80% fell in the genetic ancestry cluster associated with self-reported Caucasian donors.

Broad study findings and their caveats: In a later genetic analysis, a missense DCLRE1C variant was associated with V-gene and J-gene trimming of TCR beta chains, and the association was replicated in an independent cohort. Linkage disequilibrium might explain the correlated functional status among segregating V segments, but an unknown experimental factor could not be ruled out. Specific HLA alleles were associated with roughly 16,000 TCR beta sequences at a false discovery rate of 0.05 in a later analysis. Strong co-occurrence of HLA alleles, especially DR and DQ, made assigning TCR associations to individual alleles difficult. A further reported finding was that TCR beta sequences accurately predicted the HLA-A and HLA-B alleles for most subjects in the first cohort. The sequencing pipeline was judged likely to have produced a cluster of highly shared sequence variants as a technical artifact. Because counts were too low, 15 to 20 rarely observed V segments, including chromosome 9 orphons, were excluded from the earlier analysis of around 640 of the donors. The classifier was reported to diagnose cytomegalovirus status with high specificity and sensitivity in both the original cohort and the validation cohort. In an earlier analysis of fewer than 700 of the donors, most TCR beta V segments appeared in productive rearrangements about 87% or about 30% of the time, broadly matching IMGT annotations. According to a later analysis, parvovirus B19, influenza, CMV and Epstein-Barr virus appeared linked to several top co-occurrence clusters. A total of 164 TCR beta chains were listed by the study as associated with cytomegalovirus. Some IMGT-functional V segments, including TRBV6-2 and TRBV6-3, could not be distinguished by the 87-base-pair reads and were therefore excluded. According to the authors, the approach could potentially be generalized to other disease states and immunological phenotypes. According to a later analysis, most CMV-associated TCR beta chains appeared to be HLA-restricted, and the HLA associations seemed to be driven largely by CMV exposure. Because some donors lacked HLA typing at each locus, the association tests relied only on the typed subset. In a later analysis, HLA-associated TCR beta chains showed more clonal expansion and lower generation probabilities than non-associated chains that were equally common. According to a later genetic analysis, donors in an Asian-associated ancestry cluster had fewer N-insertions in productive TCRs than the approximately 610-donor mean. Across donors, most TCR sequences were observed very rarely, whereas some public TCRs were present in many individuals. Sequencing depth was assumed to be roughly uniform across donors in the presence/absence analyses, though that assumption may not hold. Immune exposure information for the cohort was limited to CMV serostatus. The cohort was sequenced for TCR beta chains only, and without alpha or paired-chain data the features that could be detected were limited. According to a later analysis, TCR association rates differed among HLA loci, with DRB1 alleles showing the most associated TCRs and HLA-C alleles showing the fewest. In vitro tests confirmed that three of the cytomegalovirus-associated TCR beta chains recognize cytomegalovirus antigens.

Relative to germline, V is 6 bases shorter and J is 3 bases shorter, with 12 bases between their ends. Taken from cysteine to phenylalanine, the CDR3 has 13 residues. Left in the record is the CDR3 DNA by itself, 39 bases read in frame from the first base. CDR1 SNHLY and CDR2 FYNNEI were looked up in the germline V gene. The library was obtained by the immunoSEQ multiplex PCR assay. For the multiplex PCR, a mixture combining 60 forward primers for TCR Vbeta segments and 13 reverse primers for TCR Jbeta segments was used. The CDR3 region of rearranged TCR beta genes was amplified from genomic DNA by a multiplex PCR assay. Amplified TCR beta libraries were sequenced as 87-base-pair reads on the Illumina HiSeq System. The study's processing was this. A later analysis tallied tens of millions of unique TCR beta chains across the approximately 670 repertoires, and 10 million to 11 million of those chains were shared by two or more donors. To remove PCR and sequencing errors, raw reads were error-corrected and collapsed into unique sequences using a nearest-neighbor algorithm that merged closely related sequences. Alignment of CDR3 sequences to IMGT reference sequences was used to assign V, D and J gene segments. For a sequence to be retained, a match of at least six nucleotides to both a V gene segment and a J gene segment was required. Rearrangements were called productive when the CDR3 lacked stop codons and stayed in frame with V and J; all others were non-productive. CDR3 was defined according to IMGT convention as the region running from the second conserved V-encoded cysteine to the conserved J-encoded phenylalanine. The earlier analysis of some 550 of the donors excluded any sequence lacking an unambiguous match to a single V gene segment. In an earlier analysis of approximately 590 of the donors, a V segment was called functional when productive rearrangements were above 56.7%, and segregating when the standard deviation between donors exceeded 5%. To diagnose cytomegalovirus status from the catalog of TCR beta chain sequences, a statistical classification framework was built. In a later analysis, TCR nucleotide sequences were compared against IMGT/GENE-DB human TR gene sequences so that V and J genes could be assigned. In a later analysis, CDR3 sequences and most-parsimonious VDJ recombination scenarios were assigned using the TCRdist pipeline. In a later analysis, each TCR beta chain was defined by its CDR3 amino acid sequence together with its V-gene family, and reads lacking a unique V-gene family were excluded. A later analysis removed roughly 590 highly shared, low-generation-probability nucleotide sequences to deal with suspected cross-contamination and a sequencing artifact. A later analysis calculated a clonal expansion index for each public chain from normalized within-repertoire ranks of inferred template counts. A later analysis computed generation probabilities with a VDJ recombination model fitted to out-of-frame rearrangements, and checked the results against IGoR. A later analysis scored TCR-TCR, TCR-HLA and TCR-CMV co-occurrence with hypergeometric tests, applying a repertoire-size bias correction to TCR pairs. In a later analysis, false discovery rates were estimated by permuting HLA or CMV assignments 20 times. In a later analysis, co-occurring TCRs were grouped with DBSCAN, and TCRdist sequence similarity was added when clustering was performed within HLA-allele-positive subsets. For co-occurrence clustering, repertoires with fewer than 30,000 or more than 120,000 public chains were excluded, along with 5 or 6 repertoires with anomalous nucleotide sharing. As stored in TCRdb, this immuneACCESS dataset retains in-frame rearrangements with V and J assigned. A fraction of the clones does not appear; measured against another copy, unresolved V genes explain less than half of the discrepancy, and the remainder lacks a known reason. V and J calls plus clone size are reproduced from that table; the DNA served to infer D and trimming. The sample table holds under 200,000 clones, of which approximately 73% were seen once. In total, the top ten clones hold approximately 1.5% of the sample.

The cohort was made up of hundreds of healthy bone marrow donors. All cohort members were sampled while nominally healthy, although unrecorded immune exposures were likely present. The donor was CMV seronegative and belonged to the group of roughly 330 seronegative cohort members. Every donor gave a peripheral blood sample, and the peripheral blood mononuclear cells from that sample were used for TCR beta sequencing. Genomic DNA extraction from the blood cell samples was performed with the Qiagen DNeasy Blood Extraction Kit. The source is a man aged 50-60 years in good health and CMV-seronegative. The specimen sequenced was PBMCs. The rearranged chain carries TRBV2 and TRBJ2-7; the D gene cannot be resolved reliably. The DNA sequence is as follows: TGTGCCAGCAGAGAGGATCAAGGCTACGAGCAGTACTTC. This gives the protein CASREDQGYEQYF. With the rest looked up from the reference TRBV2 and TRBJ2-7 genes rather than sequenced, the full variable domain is EPEVTQTPSHQVTQMGQEVILRCVPISNHLYFYWYRQILGQKVEFLVSFYNNEISEKSEIFDDQFSVERPDGSNFTLKIRSTKLEDSAMYFCASREDQGYEQYFGPGTRLTVT.